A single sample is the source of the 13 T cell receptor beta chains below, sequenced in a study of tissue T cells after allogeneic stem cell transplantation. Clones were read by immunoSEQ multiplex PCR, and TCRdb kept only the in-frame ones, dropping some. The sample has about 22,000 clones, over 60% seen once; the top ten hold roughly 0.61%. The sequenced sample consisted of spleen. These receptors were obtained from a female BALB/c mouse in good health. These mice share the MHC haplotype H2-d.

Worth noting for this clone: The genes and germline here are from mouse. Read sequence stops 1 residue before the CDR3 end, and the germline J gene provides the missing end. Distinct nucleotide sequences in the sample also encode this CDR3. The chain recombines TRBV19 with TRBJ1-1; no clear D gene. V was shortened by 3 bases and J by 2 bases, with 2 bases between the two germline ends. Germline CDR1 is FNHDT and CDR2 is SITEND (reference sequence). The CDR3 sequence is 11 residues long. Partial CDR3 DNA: TGTGCCAGCAGTACCAACACAGAAGTCTTC. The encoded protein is CASSTNTEVF. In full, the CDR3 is CASSTNTEVFF.

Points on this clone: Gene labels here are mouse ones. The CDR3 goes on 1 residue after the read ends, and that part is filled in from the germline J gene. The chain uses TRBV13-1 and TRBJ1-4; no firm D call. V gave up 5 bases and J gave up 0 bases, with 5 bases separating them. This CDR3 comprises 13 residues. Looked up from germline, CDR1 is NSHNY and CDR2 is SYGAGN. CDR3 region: CASRGISNERLFF. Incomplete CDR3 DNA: TGTGCCAGCAGGGGAATTTCCAACGAAAGATTATTT.

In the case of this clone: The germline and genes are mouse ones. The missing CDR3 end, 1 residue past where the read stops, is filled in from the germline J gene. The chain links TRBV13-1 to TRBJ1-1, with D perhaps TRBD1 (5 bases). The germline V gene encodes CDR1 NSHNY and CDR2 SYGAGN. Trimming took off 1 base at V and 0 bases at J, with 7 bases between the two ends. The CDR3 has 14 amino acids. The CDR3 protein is CASSDQGSNTEVFF. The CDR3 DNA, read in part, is TGTGCCAGCAGTGATCAGGGCTCAAACACAGAAGTCTTC.

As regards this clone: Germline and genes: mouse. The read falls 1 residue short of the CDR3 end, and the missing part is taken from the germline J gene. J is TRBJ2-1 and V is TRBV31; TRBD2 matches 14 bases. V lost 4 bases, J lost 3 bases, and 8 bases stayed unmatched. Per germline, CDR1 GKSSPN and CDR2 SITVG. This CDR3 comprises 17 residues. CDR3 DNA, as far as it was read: TGTGCCTGGACCCTCCCGGGACTGGGGGGGCGCTATGCTGAGCAGTTC. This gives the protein CAWTLPGLGGRYAEQF. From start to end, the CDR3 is CAWTLPGLGGRYAEQFF. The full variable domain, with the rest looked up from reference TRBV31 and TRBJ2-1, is AQTIHQWPVAEIKAVGSPLSLGCTIKGKSSPNLYWYWQATGGTLQQLFYSITVGQVESVVQLNLSASRPKDDQFILSTEKLLLSHSGFYLCAWTLPGLGGRYAEQFFGPGTRLTVL.

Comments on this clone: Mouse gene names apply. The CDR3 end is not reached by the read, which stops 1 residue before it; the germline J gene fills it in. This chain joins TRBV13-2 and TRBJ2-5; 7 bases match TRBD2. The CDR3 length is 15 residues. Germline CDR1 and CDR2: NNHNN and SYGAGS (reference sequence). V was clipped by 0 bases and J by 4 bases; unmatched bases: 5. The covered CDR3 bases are TGTGCCAGCGGTGATGCTACCTGGGGGAAAGACACCCAGTAC. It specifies CASGDATWGKDTQY. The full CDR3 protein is CASGDATWGKDTQYF.

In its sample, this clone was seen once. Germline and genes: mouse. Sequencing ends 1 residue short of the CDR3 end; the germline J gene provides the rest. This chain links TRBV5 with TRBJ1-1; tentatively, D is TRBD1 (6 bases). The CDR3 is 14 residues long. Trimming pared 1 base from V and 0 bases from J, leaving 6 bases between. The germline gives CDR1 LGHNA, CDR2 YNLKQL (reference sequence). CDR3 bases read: TGTGCCAGCAGCCAAGCAGGGGCAAACACAGAAGTCTTC. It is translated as CASSQAGANTEVF. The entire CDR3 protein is CASSQAGANTEVFF.

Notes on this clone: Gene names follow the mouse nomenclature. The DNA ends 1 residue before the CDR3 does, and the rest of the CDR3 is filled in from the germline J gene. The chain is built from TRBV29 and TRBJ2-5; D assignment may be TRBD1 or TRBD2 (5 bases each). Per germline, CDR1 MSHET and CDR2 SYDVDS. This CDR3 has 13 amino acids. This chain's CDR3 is CATLRGDQDTQYF. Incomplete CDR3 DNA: TGTGCCACCCTCCGGGGCGACCAAGACACCCAGTAC.

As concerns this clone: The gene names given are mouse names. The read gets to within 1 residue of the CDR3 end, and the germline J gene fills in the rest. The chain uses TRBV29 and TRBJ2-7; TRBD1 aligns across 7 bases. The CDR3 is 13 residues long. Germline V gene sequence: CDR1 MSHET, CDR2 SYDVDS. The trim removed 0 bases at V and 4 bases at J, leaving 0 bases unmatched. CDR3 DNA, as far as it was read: TGTGCTAGCAGTTTATCGGACAGGTATGAACAGTAC. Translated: CASSLSDRYEQY. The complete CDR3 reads CASSLSDRYEQYF.

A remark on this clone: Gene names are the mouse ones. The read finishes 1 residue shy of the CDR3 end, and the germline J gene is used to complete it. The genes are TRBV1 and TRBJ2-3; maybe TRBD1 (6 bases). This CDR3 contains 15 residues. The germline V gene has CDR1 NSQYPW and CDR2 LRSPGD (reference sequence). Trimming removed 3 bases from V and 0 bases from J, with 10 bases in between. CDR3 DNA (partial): TGCACCTGCAGTGCGGGACAAACTAGTGCAGAAACGCTGTAT. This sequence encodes CTCSAGQTSAETLY. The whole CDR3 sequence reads CTCSAGQTSAETLYF.

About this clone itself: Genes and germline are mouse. The sequenced part of the CDR3 DNA is TGTGCCAGCGGTGATGCTGGATCAAACACAGAAGTCTTC. Protein: CASGDAGSNTEVF. The complete CDR3 protein is CASGDAGSNTEVFF. This chain uses TRBV13-2 with TRBJ1-1; D is unresolved. The read ends 1 residue early relative to the CDR3; the germline J gene fills the gap. Looked up from germline, CDR1 is NNHNN and CDR2 is SYGAGS (reference sequence). The V end was cut by 0 bases, the J end by 0 bases, with 6 bases between. The CDR3 runs to 14 residues.

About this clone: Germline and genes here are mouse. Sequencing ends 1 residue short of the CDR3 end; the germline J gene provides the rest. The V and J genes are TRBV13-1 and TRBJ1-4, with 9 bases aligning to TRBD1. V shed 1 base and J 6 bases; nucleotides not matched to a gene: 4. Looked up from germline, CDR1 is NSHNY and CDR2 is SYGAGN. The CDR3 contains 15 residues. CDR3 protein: CASSDNRGRHERLFF. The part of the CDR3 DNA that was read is TGTGCCAGCAGTGATAACAGGGGGCGGCACGAAAGATTATTT.

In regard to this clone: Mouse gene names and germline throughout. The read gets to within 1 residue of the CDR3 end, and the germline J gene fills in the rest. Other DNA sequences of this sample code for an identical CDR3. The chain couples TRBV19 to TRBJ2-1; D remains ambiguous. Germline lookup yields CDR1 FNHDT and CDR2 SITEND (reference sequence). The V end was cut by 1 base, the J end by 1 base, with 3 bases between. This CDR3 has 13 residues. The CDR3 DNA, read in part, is TGTGCCAGCAGTATACAGAACTATGCTGAGCAGTTC. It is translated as CASSIQNYAEQF. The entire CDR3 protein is CASSIQNYAEQFF.

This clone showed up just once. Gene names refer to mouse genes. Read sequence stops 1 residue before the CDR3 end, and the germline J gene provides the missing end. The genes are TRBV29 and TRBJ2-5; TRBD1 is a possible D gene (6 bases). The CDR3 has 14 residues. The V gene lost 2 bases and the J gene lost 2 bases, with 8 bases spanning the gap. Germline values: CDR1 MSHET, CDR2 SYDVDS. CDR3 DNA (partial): TGTGCTAGCAGTTTAACGGACAGCCAAGACACCCAGTAC. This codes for CASSLTDSQDTQY. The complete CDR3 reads CASSLTDSQDTQYF. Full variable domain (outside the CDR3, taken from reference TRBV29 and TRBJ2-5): DMKVTQMPRYLIKRMGENVLLECGQDMSHETMYWYRQDPGLGLQLIYISYDVDSNSEGDIPKGYRVSRKKREHFSLILDSAKTNQTSVYFCASSLTDSQDTQYFGPGTRLLVL.